These T cell receptor beta chains were read from a single sample in a study of regulatory T cells in long-lasting Graves disease. TCRdb re-called the multiplex PCR reads with MiXCR, one entry per CDR3 protein. The sample lists 580,000 or so distinct CDR3 sequences, about 16% occurring once. These same records also appear under a second study, on T cells in Graves' hyperthyroidism and ophthalmopathy.

This material consisted of peripheral blood mononuclear cells (PBMCs), taken at new diagnosis, from a patient treated with antithyroid drugs. All receptors come from a man aged 18-30 years with Graves disease. The CDR3 runs from the conserved cysteine through the conserved F or W. A D gene is named only where the DNA matches it firmly. Expanded clones get a size class; other rows say once, few or many, or leave the size out.

cdr3_nt cdr3_aa j_call v_call clone_size d_call
TGTGCCAGCAGCCAAGCCCACTTTAGCTCCTACAATGAGCAGTTCTTC CASSQAHFSSYNEQFF TRBJ2-1 TRBV4-2 - -
TGCGCCAGCAGCCCGGGAGAGGGGGGTTTTTCACCCCTCCACTTT CASSPGEGGFSPLHF TRBJ1-6 TRBV5-1 - -
TGCAGTGCTCCCCCCTCATCAGGGGCGGGAGATACGCAGTATTTT CSAPPSSGAGDTQYF TRBJ2-3 TRBV20-1 many -
TGTGCCATCAGTGATGGTGGCTTAGGTGGTGAAAAACTGTTTTTT CAISDGGLGGEKLFF TRBJ1-4 TRBV10-3 - -
TGTGCCAGCAGCTGGGGGTTGACAGATACGCAGTATTTT CASSWGLTDTQYF TRBJ2-3 TRBV5-8 many -
TGTGCCAGCAGTTACTCAGGGGAGACCCAGTACTTC CASSYSGETQYF TRBJ2-5 TRBV6-2/TRBV6-3 many -
TGTACCAGCAGTGGCCTAACCGCCTACGAGCAGTACTTC CTSSGLTAYEQYF TRBJ2-7 TRBV12-3/TRBV12-4 few -
TGTGCCAGCAGCGGGATGGCTAGCGGGTTCGACGAGCAGTACTTC CASSGMASGFDEQYF TRBJ2-7 TRBV13 many TRBD2
TGCAGTGCTAGCCCGGCAGGACTAGCGGGCCGAGGGCCGGTCTACGAGCAGTACTTC CSASPAGLAGRGPVYEQYF TRBJ2-7 TRBV20-1 many TRBD2
TGTGCCAGCAGTTTGGGCGCCTCGCAAGAGACCCGGTACTTC CASSLGASQETRYF TRBJ2-1 TRBV12-3/TRBV12-4 few -
TGCAGTGCTCTATCCCTCCTAGGGGAGACCCAGTACTTC CSALSLLGETQYF TRBJ2-5 TRBV20-1 - -
TGTGCCAGCAGCCAAAGGCGCCCGGGACACACTAACACTGAAGCTTTCTTT CASSQRRPGHTNTEAFF TRBJ1-1 TRBV3-1 many -
TGCAGTGCTAGGCCGCCAACTAGCGGGAGCTCCTACGAGCAGTACTTC CSARPPTSGSSYEQYF TRBJ2-7 TRBV20-1 - TRBD2
TGTGCCAGCAGTCCCGGGACTAGCGGGAGCTTCTACGGGCAGTACTTC CASSPGTSGSFYGQYF TRBJ2-7 TRBV27 - TRBD2
TGTGCCAGTATTCAGACCCAGGCACCTTATAGCAATCAGCCCCAGCATTTT CASIQTQAPYSNQPQHF TRBJ1-5 TRBV19 - -
TGCAGCGTTGATGGTACTAGCGGGCTATTGGGGAATTACAATGAGCAGTTCTTC CSVDGTSGLLGNYNEQFF TRBJ2-1 TRBV29-1 many TRBD2
TGTGCCAGCAGACTCGGGGGCGCAGGGACCTACGAGCAGTACTTC CASRLGGAGTYEQYF TRBJ2-7 TRBV13 few -
TGCGCCAGCAGCCTTAGGGACAAGAATTACGAGCAGTACTTC CASSLRDKNYEQYF TRBJ2-7 TRBV5-1 few -
TGTGCCACCTCTCGACAGGGAGTCAACGAGCAGTACTTC CATSRQGVNEQYF TRBJ2-7 TRBV24-1 - TRBD1
TGCGCCAGCAGCTTTTCTGGACAGGGGGCGACTGAAGCTTTCTTT CASSFSGQGATEAFF TRBJ1-1 TRBV5-1 few TRBD1
TGTGCCAGCAGTTTAACGAGACACTTCAACACTGAAGCTTTCTTT CASSLTRHFNTEAFF TRBJ1-1 TRBV12-3/TRBV12-4 many -
TGTGCCACCCGGACGGGGGACAGGGGTTACAATGAGCAGTTCTTC CATRTGDRGYNEQFF TRBJ2-1 TRBV11-2 few TRBD1
TGTGCCAGCAGCTTCCCGACAGCGGGGCGATGGACCGGGGAGCTGTTTTTT CASSFPTAGRWTGELFF TRBJ2-2 TRBV7-9 few TRBD2
TGTGCCAGTAGTGAAGGGCCCTTTGCTAGAGATACGCAGTATTTT CASSEGPFARDTQYF TRBJ2-3 TRBV19 - -